The next 11 T cell receptor beta chains were all read from a single sample in a study of CD8 T cells in ankylosing spondylitis. No antigen is known for these receptors. TCRdb processed the 5' RACE reads anew with MiXCR; each CDR3 protein has one entry. The data contain roughly 670,000 distinct CDR3 sequences, under 20% of them singletons. General study results and limits: There was a TCR beta motif, made of several highly homologous variants, that appeared characteristic of ankylosing spondylitis blood.

Material for sequencing was blood, either unsorted or a sorted T cell fraction (not recorded which). All receptors derive from a male donor with ankylosing spondylitis.

This clonotype was seen a handful of times. The gene calls are TRBV7-2 and TRBJ1-6; the D gene is possibly TRBD1 (6 bases). V was clipped by 5 bases and J by 14 bases, with 13 bases between them. Germline CDR1 and CDR2: SGHTA and FQGNSA. This CDR3 has 12 residues. CDR3 sequence: CASSLHTGSLHF. CDR3 nucleotide sequence: TGTGCCAGCAGCCTACACACAGGGTCCCTCCACTTT.

This clonotype has a handful of counts. The V and J genes are TRBV20-1 and TRBJ1-5; the D is unclear. The germline CDR1 and CDR2 sequences are DFQATT and SNEGSKA (reference sequence). There are 15 residues in the CDR3. The V and J ends lost 1 base and 5 bases respectively, with 15 bases between them. CDR3 nucleotides: TGCAGTGCTAGAGCGCCTACCACGGGCGATCAGCCCCAGCATTTT. Amino acid sequence: CSARAPTTGDQPQHF.

There are a few counts of this clonotype. V gene TRBV3-1 combines with J gene TRBJ1-2; 9 bases line up with TRBD1. The germline gives CDR1 LGHDT, CDR2 YNNKEL (reference sequence). Unmatched junction bases numbered 4, after V lost 0 bases and J lost 8 bases. CDR3 length: 14 residues. CDR3 sequence reads: CASSQDMGQGGYTF. The CDR3 DNA reads as TGTGCCAGCAGCCAAGATATGGGACAGGGAGGCTACACCTTC.

This clonotype was counted a few times. The V and J genes are TRBV12-3 or TRBV12-4 and TRBJ2-2, with TRBD1 matching 9 bases. The CDR3 covers 13 residues. V dropped 6 bases and J dropped 6; count of bases not matched to a gene: 2. The CDR3 DNA sequence: TGTGCCAGCAGCAGACAGGGGGCCGGGGAGCTGTTTTTT. Amino acid sequence: CASSRQGAGELFF.

This clonotype has just a few counts. The CDR3 sequence: CASSPTLDEQFF. The CDR3, as DNA: TGTGCCAGCAGCCCCACCTTGGATGAGCAGTTCTTC. This chain connects TRBV7-2 to TRBJ2-1; no clear D. The V end lost 5 bases, the J end lost 8 bases, and 10 bases lay between the germline ends. CDR1 SGHTA and CDR2 FQGNSA come from the germline V gene. The CDR3 is 12 amino acids.

The table lists this clonotype with many counts. The chain recombines TRBV28 with TRBJ2-7, with D possibly matching TRBD2 (6 bases). The V gene lost 3 bases and the J gene lost 0 bases, with 15 bases spanning the gap. Germline V lookup: CDR1 MDHEN, CDR2 SYDVKM. The length of the CDR3 is 16 residues. CDR3 nucleotide sequence: TGTGCCAGCAGTTTTTTTGGGGAGGCGAGCTCCTACGAGCAGTACTTC. Translated: CASSFFGEASSYEQYF.

The V gene is TRBV7-3, the J gene TRBJ2-1, with TRBD2 as a possible D gene (6 bases). Germline CDR1 is SGHTA and CDR2 is FQGTGA. The V end was cut by 5 bases, the J end by 5 bases, with 13 bases between. This CDR3 region has 14 residues. CDR3 bases: TGTGCCAGCAGCCCGGGACTTGGAAACAATGAGCAGTTCTTC. As protein: CASSPGLGNNEQFF.

V and J are TRBV20-1 and TRBJ2-2; D is unresolved. Germline lookup yields CDR1 DFQATT and CDR2 SNEGSKA (reference sequence). Trimming shortened V by 0 bases and J by 1 base, and 9 bases separated the two germline ends. The CDR3 is 15 residues long. CDR3 sequence reads: CSARDLSENTGELFF. DNA of the CDR3: TGCAGTGCTAGAGATCTCAGCGAGAACACCGGGGAGCTGTTTTTT.

This sequence joins TRBV12-3 or TRBV12-4 and TRBJ2-1, with D possibly matching TRBD2 (5 bases). This CDR3 has 14 amino acids. Trimming removed 6 bases from V and 2 bases from J, with 11 bases in between. The chain's CDR3 is CASSPQRTYNEQFF. In nucleotides, the CDR3 is TGTGCCAGCAGCCCCCAGCGGACCTACAATGAGCAGTTCTTC.

This clonotype was observed a few times. The rearrangement links TRBV29-1 to TRBJ1-2; D perhaps matches TRBD1 (5 bases). V was trimmed by 3 bases and J by 4 bases, leaving 9 bases between them. The germline CDR1 and CDR2 sequences are SQVTM and ANQGSEA. The CDR3 runs 12 residues. CDR3 residues: CSVDNQGYGYTF. Written as DNA, the CDR3 is TGCAGCGTTGATAATCAGGGCTATGGCTACACCTTC.

V gene TRBV12-3 or TRBV12-4 combines with J gene TRBJ2-5; unclear D gene. The CDR3 consists of 13 residues. Trimming left V 3 bases short and J 5 bases short, with 10 bases between. Here the CDR3 reads CASSFATGETQYF. CDR3 bases: TGTGCCAGCAGTTTTGCGACCGGGGAGACCCAGTACTTC.